A single sample is the source of the 19 T cell receptor beta chains below, sequenced in a study of cytomegalovirus exposure and HLA in healthy donors (dated 2017 in TCRdb). The library was made by the immunoSEQ multiplex PCR assay. For the multiplex PCR, a mixture combining 60 forward primers for TCR Vbeta segments and 13 reverse primers for TCR Jbeta segments was used. TCRdb carries this immuneACCESS record with in-frame sequences only. Its versions omit some clonotypes, under half of them owing to an unresolved V gene in the studies checked, with the rest unexplained. The sample table shows about 140,000 clones, and 70% to 80% are seen once. The ten most abundant clones make up 3.1% of the sample. The specimen sequenced was PBMCs. The receptors originated from a female donor in good health and CMV-seronegative.

This sequence joins TRBV29-1 and TRBJ2-3; 9 positions match TRBD1. The V segment lost 6 bases and the J segment 2 bases; nucleotides outside the gene matches: 9. There are 15 residues in the CDR3. Germline values: CDR1 SQVTM, CDR2 ANQGSEA. The CDR3 DNA reads as TGCAGCGTGGGGACCGGGACAGGGATCACAGATACGCAGTATTTT. Its protein product is CSVGTGTGITDTQYF.

The V gene is TRBV15, the J gene TRBJ2-2; D is ambiguous. Germline-derived CDR1 and CDR2 are LNHNV and YYDKDF (reference sequence). Between the trimmed V and J ends, which lost 0 bases and 7 bases, there was a span of 12 bases. The CDR3 covers 15 residues. For the CDR3, the DNA is TGTGCCACCAGCAGAGATAGCACCCTCGGCGGGGAGCTGTTTTTT. Amino acid sequence: CATSRDSTLGGELFF. Full variable domain (rest looked up from reference TRBV15 and TRBJ2-2): DAMVIQNPRYQVTQFGKPVTLSCSQTLNHNVMYWYQQKSSQAPKLLFHYYDKDFNNEADTPDNFQSRRPNTSFCFLDIRSPGLGDTAMYLCATSRDSTLGGELFFGEGSRLTVL.

The rearrangement uses TRBV6-5 and TRBJ2-5; 8 bases agree with TRBD1. Trimming removed 4 bases from V and 5 bases from J; junction bases left unmatched: 12. This CDR3 has 16 amino acids. CDR1 is MNHEY and CDR2 is SVGAGI in the germline V gene. The CDR3 loop reads CASSSLTGGRRETQYF. The CDR3 coding sequence is TGTGCCAGCAGTTCATTAACAGGGGGAAGGAGGGAGACCCAGTACTTC.

The chain links TRBV27 to TRBJ1-2; tentatively, D is TRBD1 (5 bases). The CDR3 consists of 16 residues. Germline CDR1 and CDR2: MNHEY and SMNVEV (reference sequence). V was clipped by 6 bases and J by 4 bases, with 21 bases between them. This CDR3 is CASSPQGGKGGYGYTF. For the CDR3, the DNA is TGTGCCAGCAGCCCCCAGGGAGGGAAAGGTGGCTATGGCTACACCTTC.

The chain couples TRBV11-2 to TRBJ2-7, with D maybe TRBD1 (5 bases). The CDR3 runs to 12 residues. CDR1 and CDR2 (germline): SGHAT, FQNNGV. Trimming cost V 3 bases and J 8 bases, with 11 bases left between them. The DNA of the CDR3 is TGTGCCAGCAGCTTCGGGCAGGGCAAGCAGTACTTC. This gives the protein CASSFGQGKQYF. Based on the CDR3 plus reference TRBV11-2 and TRBJ2-7, the full variable domain is EAGVAQSPRYKIIEKRQSVAFWCNPISGHATLYWYQQILGQGPKLLIQFQNNGVVDDSQLPKDRFSAERLKGVDSTLKIQPAKLEDSAVYLCASSFGQGKQYFGPGTRLTVT.

The chain couples TRBV11-2 to TRBJ2-7; D might be TRBD2 (5 bases). The CDR3 extends over 14 amino acids. Trimming cost V 1 base and J 6 bases, with 13 bases left between them. Germline V CDR1 and CDR2: SGHAT, FQNNGV. The CDR3 spells CASSLGRGWAEQYF. In nucleotides, the CDR3 is TGTGCCAGCAGCTTAGGACGGGGATGGGCCGAGCAGTACTTC.

As DNA, the CDR3 is TGTGCCTGGATGACAGGTAGTGAAGCTTTCTTT. This codes for CAWMTGSEAFF. The chain combines TRBV30 with TRBJ1-1; perhaps TRBD1 as D (6 bases). The germline V and J ends were trimmed by 4 bases and 7 bases, with 10 bases remaining between them. The CDR3 length is 11 residues. Germline CDR1 GTSNPN, CDR2 SVGIG (reference sequence).

This clone has only a few counts. The V gene is TRBV11-2, the J gene TRBJ2-1, with D perhaps matching TRBD2 (6 bases). Germline CDR1 and CDR2: SGHAT and FQNNGV. The CDR3 is 14 residues long. Trimming cost V 1 base and J 6 bases, with 10 bases left between them. CDR3 residues: CASSLVGGGNEQFF. The CDR3 region has the DNA TGTGCCAGCAGCTTAGTCGGGGGTGGCAATGAGCAGTTCTTC.

This chain joins TRBV29-1 and TRBJ2-5; 7 bases match TRBD1. The CDR3 consists of 14 residues. The ends lost 5 bases at V and 3 bases at J; junction bases unmatched: 9. From germline, CDR1 is SQVTM and CDR2 ANQGSEA. The CDR3 spells CSVQKGTVEETQYF. The DNA for the CDR3 is TGCAGCGTTCAGAAAGGGACAGTGGAAGAGACCCAGTACTTC. The entire variable domain, with the rest obtained from reference TRBV29-1 and TRBJ2-5, is as follows: SAVISQKPSRDICQRGTSLTIQCQVDSQVTMMFWYRQQPGQSLTLIATANQGSEATYESGFVIDKFPISRPNLTFSTLTVSNMSPEDSSIYLCSVQKGTVEETQYFGPGTRLLVL.

This chain's CDR3 is CASSVLSSYNEQFF. CDR3 in DNA: TGTGCCAGCAGCGTCCTAAGCTCCTACAATGAGCAGTTCTTC. The V and J genes are TRBV9 and TRBJ2-1; D is unresolved. CDR3 length equals 14 residues. Germline V gives CDR1 SGDLS, CDR2 YYNGEE. V dropped 2 bases and J dropped 0 bases, with 6 bases sitting between them.

The rearrangement links TRBV7-9 to TRBJ2-2, with D tentatively TRBD1 (5 bases). CDR1 SEHNR and CDR2 FQNEAQ come from the germline V gene (reference sequence). The CDR3 is 15 residues long. V shed 4 bases and J shed 0 bases, with 9 bases lying between them. The CDR3 protein is CASSSTGPNTGELFF. The CDR3 bases are TGTGCCAGCAGCTCCACAGGTCCGAACACCGGGGAGCTGTTTTTT.

V is TRBV7-3 and J is TRBJ1-6; 9 bases map to TRBD1. The V segment lost 5 bases and the J segment 7 bases; nucleotides outside the gene matches: 6. The CDR3 has 15 residues. Germline V gene sequence: CDR1 SGHTA, CDR2 FQGTGA. The CDR3 DNA follows: TGTGCCAGCAGCGAACTGGGACAGGGCAATTCACCCCTCCACTTT. This encodes CASSELGQGNSPLHF.

The genes are TRBV27 and TRBJ2-1; tentatively, D is TRBD2 (5 bases). Germline values: CDR1 MNHEY, CDR2 SMNVEV (reference sequence). V dropped 4 bases and J dropped 8 bases, with 18 bases sitting between them. CDR3 length equals 15 residues. The CDR3 coding sequence is TGTGCCAGCAGTTCCTATGCGGCGGGTTCGGATGAGCAGTTCTTC. This sequence encodes CASSSYAAGSDEQFF.

The chain recombines TRBV6-5 with TRBJ1-4; D may be TRBD1 (6 bases). The germline V and J ends were trimmed by 0 bases and 11 bases, with 13 bases remaining between them. Germline CDR1 is MNHEY and CDR2 is SVGAGI. The CDR3 extends over 14 amino acids. CDR3 residues: CASSYSGGPGKLFF. CDR3 DNA sequence: TGTGCCAGCAGTTACTCGGGGGGGCCGGGGAAACTGTTTTTT.

This clone was found a few times. This chain uses TRBV2 with TRBJ1-2; 7 nucleotides match TRBD1. V shed 4 bases and J 5 bases; nucleotides not matched to a gene: 7. The germline V gene encodes CDR1 SNHLY and CDR2 FYNNEI. The CDR3 loop spans 14 amino acids. CDR3 loop: CASSVFGTEYGYTF. The CDR3 DNA sequence: TGTGCCAGCAGTGTATTCGGGACAGAGTATGGCTACACCTTC.

The CDR3 bases are TGTGCCAGCAGGACGGGGGGTGCGGGGGCCCACAATGAGCAGTTCTTC. Protein: CASRTGGAGAHNEQFF. The chain links TRBV2 to TRBJ2-1; the D gene is possibly TRBD2 (7 bases). The CDR3 has 16 amino acids. Germline V gene data show CDR1 as SNHLY and CDR2 as FYNNEI. Between the trimmed V and J ends, which lost 6 bases and 5 bases, there was a span of 20 bases.

This clone was observed many times. The V and J genes are TRBV4-3 and TRBJ2-1, with D perhaps TRBD2 (6 bases). Trimming pared 0 bases from V and 3 bases from J, leaving 12 bases between. CDR3 length equals 16 residues. Germline loops: CDR1 LGHNA, CDR2 YSLEER. In DNA form, the CDR3 reads TGCGCCAGCAGCCAAGATCCCCTAGCGTACTACAATGAGCAGTTCTTC. Protein product: CASSQDPLAYYNEQFF.

This rearrangement joins TRBV30 to TRBJ1-1; 8 bases agree with TRBD1. CDR1 is GTSNPN and CDR2 is SVGIG in the germline V gene (reference sequence). The CDR3 loop spans 12 amino acids. With 6 bases clipped from V and 5 bases from J, the junction kept 5 bases outside the gene matches. CDR3 region: CACHRGRTEAFF. The CDR3 region has the DNA TGTGCCTGCCACAGGGGGAGGACTGAAGCTTTCTTT.

The chain employs TRBV11-2 and TRBJ2-1; 12 bases are a match to TRBD2. V lost 5 bases to trimming and J lost 6 bases; unmatched junction nucleotides: 5. This CDR3 spans 15 amino acids. Germline V gene lookup returns CDR1 SGHAT and CDR2 FQNNGV. CDR3 sequence reads: CASSMKGLAGNEQFF. The CDR3 coding sequence is TGTGCCAGCAGCATGAAGGGACTAGCGGGCAATGAGCAGTTCTTC.